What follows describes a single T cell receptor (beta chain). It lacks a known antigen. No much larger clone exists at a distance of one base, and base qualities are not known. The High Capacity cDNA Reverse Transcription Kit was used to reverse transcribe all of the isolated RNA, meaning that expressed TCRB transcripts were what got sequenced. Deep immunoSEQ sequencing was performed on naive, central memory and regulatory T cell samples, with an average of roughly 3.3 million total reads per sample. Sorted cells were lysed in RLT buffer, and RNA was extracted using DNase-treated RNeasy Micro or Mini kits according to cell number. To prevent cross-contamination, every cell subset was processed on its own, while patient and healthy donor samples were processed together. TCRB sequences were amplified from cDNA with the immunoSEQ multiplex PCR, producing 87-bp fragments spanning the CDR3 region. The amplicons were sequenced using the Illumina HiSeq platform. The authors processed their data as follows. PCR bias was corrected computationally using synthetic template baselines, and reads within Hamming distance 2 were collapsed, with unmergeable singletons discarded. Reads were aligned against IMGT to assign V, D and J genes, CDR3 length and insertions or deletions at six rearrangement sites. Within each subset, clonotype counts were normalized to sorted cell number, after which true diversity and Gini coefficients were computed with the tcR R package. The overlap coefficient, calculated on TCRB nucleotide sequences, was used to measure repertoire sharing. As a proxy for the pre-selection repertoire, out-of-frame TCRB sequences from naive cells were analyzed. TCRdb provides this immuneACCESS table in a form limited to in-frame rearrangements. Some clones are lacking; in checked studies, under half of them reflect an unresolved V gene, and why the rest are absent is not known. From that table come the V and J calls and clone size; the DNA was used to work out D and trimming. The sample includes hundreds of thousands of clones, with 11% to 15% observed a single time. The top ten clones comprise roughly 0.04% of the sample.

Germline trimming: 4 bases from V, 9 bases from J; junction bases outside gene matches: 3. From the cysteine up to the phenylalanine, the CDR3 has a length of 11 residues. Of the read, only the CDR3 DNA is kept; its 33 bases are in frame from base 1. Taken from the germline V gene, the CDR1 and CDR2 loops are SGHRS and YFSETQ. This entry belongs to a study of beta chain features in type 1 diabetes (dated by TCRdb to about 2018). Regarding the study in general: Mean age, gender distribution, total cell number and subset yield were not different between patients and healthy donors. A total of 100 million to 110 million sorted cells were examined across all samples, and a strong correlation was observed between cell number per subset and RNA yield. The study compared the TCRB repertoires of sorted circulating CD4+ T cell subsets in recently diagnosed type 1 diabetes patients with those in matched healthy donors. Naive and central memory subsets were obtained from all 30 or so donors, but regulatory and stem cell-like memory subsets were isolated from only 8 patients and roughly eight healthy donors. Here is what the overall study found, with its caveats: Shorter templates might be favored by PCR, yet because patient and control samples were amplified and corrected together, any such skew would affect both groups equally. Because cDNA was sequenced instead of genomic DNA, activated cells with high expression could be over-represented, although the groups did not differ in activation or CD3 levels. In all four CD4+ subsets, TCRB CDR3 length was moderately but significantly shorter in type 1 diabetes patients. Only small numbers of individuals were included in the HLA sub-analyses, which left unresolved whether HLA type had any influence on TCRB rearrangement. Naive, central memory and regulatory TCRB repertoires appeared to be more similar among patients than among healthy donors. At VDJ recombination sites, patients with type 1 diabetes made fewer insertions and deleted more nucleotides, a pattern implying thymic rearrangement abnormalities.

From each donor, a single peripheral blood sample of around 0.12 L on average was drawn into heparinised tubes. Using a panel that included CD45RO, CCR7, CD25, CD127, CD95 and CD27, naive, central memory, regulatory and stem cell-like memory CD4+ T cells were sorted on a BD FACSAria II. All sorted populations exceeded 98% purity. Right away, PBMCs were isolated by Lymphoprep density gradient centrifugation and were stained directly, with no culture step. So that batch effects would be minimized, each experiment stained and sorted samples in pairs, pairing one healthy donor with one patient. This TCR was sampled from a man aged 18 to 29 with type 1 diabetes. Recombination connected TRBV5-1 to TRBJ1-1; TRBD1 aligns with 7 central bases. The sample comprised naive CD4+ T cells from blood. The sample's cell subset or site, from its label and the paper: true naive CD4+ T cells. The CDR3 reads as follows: CASSQDRQAFF. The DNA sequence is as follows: TGCGCCAGCAGCCAGGACAGGCAAGCTTTCTTT.